This is a list of T cell receptor beta chains from one sample in a study of OX40 agonist ivuxolimab in advanced cancers. Sequencing was performed with immunoSEQ multiplex PCR; in TCRdb, only in-frame clones are kept and a portion is missing. The table lists tens of thousands of clones, approximately 80% of them singletons, with roughly 2.5% in the top ten. The source material was CD4+ or CD8+ T cells sorted from blood, sampled in a trial of the OX40 agonist ivuxolimab. All receptors come from an adult with an advanced solid tumor such as melanoma, head and neck, liver or kidney cancer. The CDR3 runs from the conserved cysteine through the conserved F or W. A D gene is named only where the DNA matches it firmly. Not all rows give a size; the values are once, few, many and, for expanded clones, a class.

TRBV6-6	-	TRBD1	TRBJ1-2	TGTGCCAGCAGCCGAACCGGGACAGGGGTCTATGGCTACACCTTC	CASSRTGTGVYGYTF
TRBV28	-	-	TRBJ1-2	TGTGCCAGCAGTTTGGATACAGGTCCGTTTTATGGCTACACCTTC	CASSLDTGPFYGYTF
TRBV5-6	-	-	TRBJ2-5	TGTGCCAGCAGCTTGGTAGCAGGATGGCAAGAGACCCAGTACTTC	CASSLVAGWQETQYF
TRBV7-2	-	-	TRBJ2-3	TGTGCCAGCAGCTTAGACGGGGTAACAGATACGCAGTATTTT	CASSLDGVTDTQYF
TRBV18	-	-	TRBJ2-1	TGTGCCAGCTCACCAGACCAGGGAGGAGGAAATGAGCAGTTCTTC	CASSPDQGGGNEQFF
TRBV5-6	-	-	TRBJ2-1	TGTGCCAGCAGCTCCCGCTCCTACAATGAGCAGTTCTTC	CASSSRSYNEQFF
TRBV7-3	-	TRBD1	TRBJ2-1	TGTGCCAGCAGCATACAGGGGTCCTACAATGAGCAGTTCTTC	CASSIQGSYNEQFF
TRBV10-3	-	-	TRBJ1-5	TGTGCCATCGGTCCCCAAGGGGTAGAGCCCCAGCATTTT	CAIGPQGVEPQHF
TRBV28	-	-	TRBJ2-3	TGTGCCAGCAGTTTCGGAACTAGTCTTAGCACAGATACGCAGTATTTT	CASSFGTSLSTDTQYF
TRBV19	-	TRBD1	TRBJ1-5	TGTGCCAGTAGGTTGACAGGGGAGGGCAATCAGCCCCAGCATTTT	CASRLTGEGNQPQHF
TRBV5-6	-	TRBD2	TRBJ2-1	TGTGCCAGCAGCTTCGGGCTAGCGGGGGGCAATGAGCAGTTCTTC	CASSFGLAGGNEQFF
TRBV13	-	-	TRBJ1-6	TGTGCCAGCAGCCCAGGCTCCTATAATTCACCCCTCCACTTT	CASSPGSYNSPLHF
TRBV7-9	-	-	TRBJ1-2	TGTGCCAGCAGCCGTCTCCTGGGACCCCGACGTGGCTATGGCTACACCTTC	CASSRLLGPRRGYGYTF
TRBV19	-	-	TRBJ2-3	TGTGCCAGTATTGGCAGGACAGCAACAGATACGCAGTATTTT	CASIGRTATDTQYF
TRBV10-3	-	TRBD1	TRBJ1-2	TGTGCCATCAGTGAGCAAGGGACAGACTTTAACTATGGCTACACCTTC	CAISEQGTDFNYGYTF
TRBV29-1	-	-	TRBJ2-3	TGCAGCGAGTGGGACCACACAGATACGCAGTATTTT	CSEWDHTDTQYF
TRBV4-2	-	TRBD1	TRBJ1-4	TGTGCCAGCAGCCAAAAGTTGAAAGGGGGACAGGGTGAAGAAAAACTGTTTTTT	CASSQKLKGGQGEEKLFF
TRBV19	-	-	TRBJ1-4	TGTGCCAGTAGTATAATTCGGTTTGGTGAAAAACTGTTTTTT	CASSIIRFGEKLFF
TRBV7-9	-	-	TRBJ2-2	TGTGCCAGCAGCTCCGACAGCTACACCGGGGAGCTGTTTTTT	CASSSDSYTGELFF
TRBV28	once	-	TRBJ2-2	TGTGCCAGCAGTTTATCTACAGGGAAGTACACCGGGGAGCTGTTTTTT	CASSLSTGKYTGELFF
TRBV19	-	TRBD1	TRBJ1-2	TGTGCCAGTAGTATTGCGGGACAGGGGAACTATGGCTACACCTTC	CASSIAGQGNYGYTF
TRBV10-3	-	TRBD2	TRBJ2-3	TGTGCCATCAGGAGCGGGGGGGCCGGTGCAGATACGCAGTATTTT	CAIRSGGAGADTQYF
TRBV10-3	-	TRBD2	TRBJ2-6	TGTGCCATCAGTGCTAGCGGGGGATCTGGGGCCAACGTCCTGACTTTC	CAISASGGSGANVLTF
TRBV18	few	-	TRBJ1-1	TGTGCCAGCTCACCCGGGCAGGGCACTGAAGCTTTCTTT	CASSPGQGTEAFF
TRBV7-2	-	TRBD1	TRBJ1-2	TGTGCCAGCAGCACATTAACAGGGGGCGAAGGCTACACCTTC	CASSTLTGGEGYTF
TRBV11-3	-	TRBD1	TRBJ2-3	TGTGCCAGCAGCACCGGGACAGGGGTAACAGATACGCAGTATTTT	CASSTGTGVTDTQYF
TRBV28	-	-	TRBJ2-1	TGTGCCAGCAGTCCGCAGCTCGGGGTCCATGAGCAGTTCTTC	CASSPQLGVHEQFF
TRBV29-1	few	-	TRBJ1-1	TGCAGCACATCAGGCCTAAACACTGAAGCTTTCTTT	CSTSGLNTEAFF
TRBV4-1	-	-	TRBJ2-3	TGCGCCAGCAGCCATATACGTCAGGGTATCACAGATACGCAGTATTTT	CASSHIRQGITDTQYF
TRBV10-3	-	TRBD1	TRBJ1-1	TGTGCCATCAGTGAGGGTCAAGGACAGGGAAACACTGAAGCTTTCTTT	CAISEGQGQGNTEAFF
TRBV5-4	once	-	TRBJ1-3	TGTGCCAGCAGCGTTGGAAACACCATATATTTT	CASSVGNTIYF
TRBV29-1	-	-	TRBJ1-1	TGCAGCGCACGACAGGACATGAACACTGAAGCTTTCTTT	CSARQDMNTEAFF
TRBV5-1	-	-	TRBJ1-1	TGCGCCAGCTCCGGGGGTGCCGGAGATAAGAACACTGAAGCTTTCTTT	CASSGGAGDKNTEAFF
TRBV7-3	once	-	TRBJ2-2	TGTGCCAGCAGCTTACGCGCCGGGACTTCGAACACCGGGGAGCTGTTTTTT	CASSLRAGTSNTGELFF
TRBV30	-	TRBD2	TRBJ2-3	TGTGCCTGGAGTAGACGGGGGGGTCCCACAGATACGCAGTATTTT	CAWSRRGGPTDTQYF
TRBV6-5	-	-	TRBJ1-3	TGTGCCAGCAGTTACTCGCGAAGTACTGGAAACACCATATATTTT	CASSYSRSTGNTIYF
TRBV19	-	TRBD1	TRBJ1-1	TGTGCCAGTAGTATTGGTTCAGGGGGGGACACTGAAGCTTTCTTT	CASSIGSGGDTEAFF
TRBV28	-	-	TRBJ1-4	TGTGCCAGCAGCTCGGATCAGACTAATGAAAAACTGTTTTTT	CASSSDQTNEKLFF
TRBV18	once	-	TRBJ1-6	TGTGCCAGCTCACCAGCGAATCGACAAGATAAACCCCTCCACTTT	CASSPANRQDKPLHF
TRBV5-6	once	TRBD1	TRBJ2-1	TGTGCCAGCAGCCCCTTAGGACAGGTATACAATGAGCAGTTCTTC	CASSPLGQVYNEQFF
TRBV5-1	-	-	TRBJ2-3	TGCGCCAGCAGGCCCCAAGGGGGACCTGATACGCAGTATTTT	CASRPQGGPDTQYF
TRBV7-6	-	-	TRBJ1-1	TGTGCCAGCAGTTCGACAGGGAACACTGAAGCTTTCTTT	CASSSTGNTEAFF
TRBV19	-	TRBD2	TRBJ2-2	TGTGCCAGTAGTAGGCTCGGCGCGGGGGGTTTAACCGGGGAGCTGTTTTTT	CASSRLGAGGLTGELFF
TRBV5-1	-	TRBD2	TRBJ2-1	TGCGCCAGCAGCTTGACGGGCGGGAGCTCCTACAATGAGCAGTTCTTC	CASSLTGGSSYNEQFF
TRBV28	-	TRBD2	TRBJ2-1	TGTGCCACCACGCGGGGGATCGCCTACAATGAGCAGTTCTTC	CATTRGIAYNEQFF